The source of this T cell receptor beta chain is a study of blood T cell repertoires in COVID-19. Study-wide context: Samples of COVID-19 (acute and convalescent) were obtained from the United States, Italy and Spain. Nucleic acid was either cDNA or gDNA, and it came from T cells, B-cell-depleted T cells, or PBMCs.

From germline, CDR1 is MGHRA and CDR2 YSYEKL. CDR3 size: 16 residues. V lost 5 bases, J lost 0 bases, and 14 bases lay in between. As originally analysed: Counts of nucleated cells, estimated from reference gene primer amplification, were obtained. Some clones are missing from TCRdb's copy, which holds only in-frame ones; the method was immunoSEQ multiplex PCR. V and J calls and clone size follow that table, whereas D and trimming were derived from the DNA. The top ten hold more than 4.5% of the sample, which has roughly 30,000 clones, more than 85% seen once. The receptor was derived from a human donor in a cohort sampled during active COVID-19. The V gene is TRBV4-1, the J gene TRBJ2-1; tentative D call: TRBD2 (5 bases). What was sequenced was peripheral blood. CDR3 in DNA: TGCGCCAGCAGCACTATAGCGAGGAGCTCCTACAATGAGCAGTTCTTC. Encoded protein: CASSTIARSSYNEQFF.